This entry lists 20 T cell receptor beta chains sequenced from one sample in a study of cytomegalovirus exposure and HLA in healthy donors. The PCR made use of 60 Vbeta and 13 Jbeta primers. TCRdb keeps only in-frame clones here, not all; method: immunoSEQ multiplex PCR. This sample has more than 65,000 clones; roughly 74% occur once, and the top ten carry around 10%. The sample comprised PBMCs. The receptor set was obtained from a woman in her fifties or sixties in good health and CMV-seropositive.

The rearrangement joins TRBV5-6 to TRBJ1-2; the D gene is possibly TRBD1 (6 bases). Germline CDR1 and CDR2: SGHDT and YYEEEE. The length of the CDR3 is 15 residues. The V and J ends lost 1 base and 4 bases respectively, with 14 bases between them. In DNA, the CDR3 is TGTGCCAGCAGCTTGCAGACAGGAATTTTCTATGGCTACACCTTC. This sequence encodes CASSLQTGIFYGYTF.

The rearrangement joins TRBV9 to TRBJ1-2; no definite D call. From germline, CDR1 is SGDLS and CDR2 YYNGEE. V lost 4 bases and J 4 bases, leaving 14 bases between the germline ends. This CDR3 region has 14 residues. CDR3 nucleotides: TGTGCCAGCAGCCCTCGCGGAGACTCCTATGGCTACACCTTC. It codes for CASSPRGDSYGYTF.

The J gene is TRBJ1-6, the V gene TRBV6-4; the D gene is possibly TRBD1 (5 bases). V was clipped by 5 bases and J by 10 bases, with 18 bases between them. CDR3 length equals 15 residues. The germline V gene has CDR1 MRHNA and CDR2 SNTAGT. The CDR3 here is CASSPTARWRSPLHF. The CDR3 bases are TGTGCCAGCAGTCCGACAGCTCGCTGGAGATCACCCCTCCACTTT.

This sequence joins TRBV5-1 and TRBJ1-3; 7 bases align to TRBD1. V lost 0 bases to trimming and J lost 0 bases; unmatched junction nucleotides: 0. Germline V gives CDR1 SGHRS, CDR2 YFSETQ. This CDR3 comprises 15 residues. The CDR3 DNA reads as TGCGCCAGCAGCTTGGAGGGGGCCTCTGGAAACACCATATATTTT. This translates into CASSLEGASGNTIYF.

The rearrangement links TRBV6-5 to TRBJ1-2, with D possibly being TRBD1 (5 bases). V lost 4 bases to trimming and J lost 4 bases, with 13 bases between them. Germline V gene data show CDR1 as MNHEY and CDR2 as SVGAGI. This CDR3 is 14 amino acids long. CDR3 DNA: TGTGCCAGCAGTTCCTTAGGGGAGGCCTATGGCTACACCTTC. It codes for CASSSLGEAYGYTF.

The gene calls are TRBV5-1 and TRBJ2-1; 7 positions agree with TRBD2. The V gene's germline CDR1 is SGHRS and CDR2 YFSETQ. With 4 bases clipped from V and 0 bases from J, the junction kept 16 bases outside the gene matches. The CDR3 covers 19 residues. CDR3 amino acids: CASSPGGAGILSSYNEQFF. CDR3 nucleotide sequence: TGCGCCAGCAGCCCTGGGGGAGCGGGGATTTTAAGCTCCTACAATGAGCAGTTCTTC. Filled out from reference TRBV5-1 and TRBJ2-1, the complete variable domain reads KAGVTQTPRYLIKTRGQQVTLSCSPISGHRSVSWYQQTPGQGLQFLFEYFSETQRNKGNFPGRFSGRQFSNSRSEMNVSTLELGDSALYLCASSPGGAGILSSYNEQFFGPGTRLTVL.

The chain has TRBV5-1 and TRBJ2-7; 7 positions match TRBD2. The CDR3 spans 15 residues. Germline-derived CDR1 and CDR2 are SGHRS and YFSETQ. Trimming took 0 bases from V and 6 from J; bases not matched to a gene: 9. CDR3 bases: TGCGCCAGCAGCTTGGAACCCGCGGGAGAAGTCGAGCAGTACTTC. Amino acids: CASSLEPAGEVEQYF.

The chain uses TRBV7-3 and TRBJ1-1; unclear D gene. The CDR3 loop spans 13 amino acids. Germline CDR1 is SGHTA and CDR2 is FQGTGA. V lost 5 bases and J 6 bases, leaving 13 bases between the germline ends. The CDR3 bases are TGTGCCAGCAGCGCCACCTTACAATCTGAAGCTTTCTTT. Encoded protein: CASSATLQSEAFF.

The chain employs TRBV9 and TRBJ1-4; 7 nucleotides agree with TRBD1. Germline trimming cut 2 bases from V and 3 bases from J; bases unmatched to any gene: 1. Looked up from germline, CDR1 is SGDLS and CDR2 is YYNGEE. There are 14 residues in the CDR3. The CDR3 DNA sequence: TGTGCCAGCAGCGTTACAGGGGCTAATGAAAAACTGTTTTTT. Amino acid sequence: CASSVTGANEKLFF.

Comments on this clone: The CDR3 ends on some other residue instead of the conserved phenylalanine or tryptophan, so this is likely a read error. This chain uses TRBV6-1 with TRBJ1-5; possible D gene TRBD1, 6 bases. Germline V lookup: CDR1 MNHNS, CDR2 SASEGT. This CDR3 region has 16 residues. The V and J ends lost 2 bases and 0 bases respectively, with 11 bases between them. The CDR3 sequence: CASSEIGTNSNQPQHV. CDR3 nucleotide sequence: TGTGCCAGCAGTGAAATCGGGACAAATAGCAATCAGCCCCAGCATGTT.

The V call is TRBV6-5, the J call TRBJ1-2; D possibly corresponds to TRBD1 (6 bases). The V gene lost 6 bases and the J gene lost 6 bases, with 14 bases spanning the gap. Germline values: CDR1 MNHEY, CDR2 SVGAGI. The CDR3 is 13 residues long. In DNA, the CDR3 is TGTGCCAGCAGAGCAGGACAGCGACATGGCTACACCTTC. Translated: CASRAGQRHGYTF.

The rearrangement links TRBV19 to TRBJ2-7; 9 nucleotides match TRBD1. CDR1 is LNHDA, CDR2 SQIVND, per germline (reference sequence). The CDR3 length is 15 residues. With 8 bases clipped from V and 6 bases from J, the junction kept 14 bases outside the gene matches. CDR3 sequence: CASGRQGGNLAEQYF. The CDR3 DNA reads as TGTGCCAGTGGACGACAGGGGGGAAATCTGGCCGAGCAGTACTTC.

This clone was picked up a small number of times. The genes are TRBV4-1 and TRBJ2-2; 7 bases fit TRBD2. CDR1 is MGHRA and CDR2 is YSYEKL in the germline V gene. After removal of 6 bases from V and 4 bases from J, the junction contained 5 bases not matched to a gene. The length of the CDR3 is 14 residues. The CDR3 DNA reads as TGCGCCAGCAGTAGCGGGCTTAGCACCGGGGAGCTGTTTTTT. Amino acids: CASSSGLSTGELFF.

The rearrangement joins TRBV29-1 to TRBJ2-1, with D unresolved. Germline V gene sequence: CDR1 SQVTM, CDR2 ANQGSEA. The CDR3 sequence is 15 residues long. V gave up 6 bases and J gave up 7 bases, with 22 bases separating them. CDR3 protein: CSVPPAGSPRNEQFF. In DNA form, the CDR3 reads TGCAGCGTCCCCCCTGCTGGATCCCCCAGGAATGAGCAGTTCTTC.

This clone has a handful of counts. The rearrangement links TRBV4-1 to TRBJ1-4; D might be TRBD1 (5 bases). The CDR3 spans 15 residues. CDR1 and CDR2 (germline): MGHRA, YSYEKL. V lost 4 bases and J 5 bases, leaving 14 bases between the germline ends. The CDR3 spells CASSPGRGRNEKLFF. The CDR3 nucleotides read TGCGCCAGCAGCCCCGGGAGGGGTCGGAATGAAAAACTGTTTTTT.

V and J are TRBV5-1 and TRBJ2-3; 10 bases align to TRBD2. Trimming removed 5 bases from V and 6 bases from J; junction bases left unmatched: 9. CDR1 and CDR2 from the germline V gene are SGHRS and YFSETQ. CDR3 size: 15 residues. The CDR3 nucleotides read TGCGCCAGCAGTTCAGCGGGAGGGCTTACGGATACGCAGTATTTT. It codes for CASSSAGGLTDTQYF.

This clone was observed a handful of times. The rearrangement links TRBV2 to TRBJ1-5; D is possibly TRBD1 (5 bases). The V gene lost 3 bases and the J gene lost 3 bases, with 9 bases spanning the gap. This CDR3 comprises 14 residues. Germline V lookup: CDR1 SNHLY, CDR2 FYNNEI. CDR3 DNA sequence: TGTGCCAGCAGTGAGGGGGGTTTCAATCAGCCCCAGCATTTT. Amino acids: CASSEGGFNQPQHF.

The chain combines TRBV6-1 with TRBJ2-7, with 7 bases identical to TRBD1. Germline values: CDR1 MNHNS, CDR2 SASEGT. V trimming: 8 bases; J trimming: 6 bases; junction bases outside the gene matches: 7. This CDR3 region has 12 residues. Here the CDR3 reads CASGQVKGEQYF. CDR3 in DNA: TGTGCCAGCGGACAGGTTAAGGGCGAGCAGTACTTC.

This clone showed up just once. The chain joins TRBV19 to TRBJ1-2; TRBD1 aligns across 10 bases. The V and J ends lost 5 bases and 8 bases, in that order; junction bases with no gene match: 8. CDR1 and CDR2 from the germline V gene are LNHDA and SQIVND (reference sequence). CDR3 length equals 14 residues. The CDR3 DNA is TGTGCCAGTAGTCGCCCGGACAGGGGGGGAGGCTACACCTTC. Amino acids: CASSRPDRGGGYTF.

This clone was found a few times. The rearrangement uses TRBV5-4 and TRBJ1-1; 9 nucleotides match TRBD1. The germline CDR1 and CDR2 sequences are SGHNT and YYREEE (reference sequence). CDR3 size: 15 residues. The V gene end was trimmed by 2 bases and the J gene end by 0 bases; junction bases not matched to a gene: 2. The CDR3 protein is CASSLDRGLNTEAFF. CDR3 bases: TGTGCCAGCAGCTTAGACAGGGGGTTGAACACTGAAGCTTTCTTT.